These 3 T cell receptor beta chains came from one sample sequenced in a study of blood T cells in healthy people across ages (dated by TCRdb to the mid-2010s). Libraries were prepared through 5' RACE. The instrument was an Illumina HiSeq 2500. A second PCR of roughly 6 to 12 cycles was performed with a sample-barcoded 5' primer and a J-beta primer mix. Starting from the raw public reads, TCRdb applied fastp trimming at Q25, assembled clones with MiXCR and retained in-frame beta chains. Rows merge per CDR3 protein into single entries with the most common DNA and genes. The sample contains 800,000 or so distinct CDR3 sequences, about half of them found a single time. The ten largest clonotypes hold over 15% of the sample. Sample: blood. The origin of the receptors is a man at least 80 years old in good health.

This clonotype was found a few times. The chain links TRBV20-1 to TRBJ2-7; 7 bases agree with TRBD1. The CDR3 contains 12 residues. Germline V gene data show CDR1 as DFQATT and CDR2 as SNEGSKA (reference sequence). Written as DNA, the CDR3 is TGCAGGACAGGACAGGCTTCCTACGAGCAGTACTTC. This encodes CRTGQASYEQYF.

As to this clonotype: Relative to the germline gene, one junction end is altered; a read error may explain this. The chain links TRBV11-2 to TRBJ2-7, with D perhaps matching TRBD2 (5 bases). The CDR3 extends over 15 amino acids. Germline CDR1 SGHAT, CDR2 FQNNGV. CDR3 loop: CACSPDVGSSYEQYF. The CDR3 DNA follows: TGTGCCTGCAGCCCCGACGTGGGGAGCTCCTACGAGCAGTACTTC.

As to this clonotype: This may stem from a read error, because a much larger clone lies one nucleotide away. The chain joins TRBV10-3 to TRBJ1-2; D perhaps matches TRBD1 (6 bases). The germline V gene has CDR1 ENHRY and CDR2 SYGVKD. The CDR3 is 14 amino acids. The CDR3 here is CAIGDDGTLEGYTF. Written as DNA, the CDR3 is TGTGCCATCGGTGATGACGGGACATTAGAAGGCTACACCTTC.